This entry lists 23 T cell receptor beta chains sequenced from one sample in a study of T cells in Graves' hyperthyroidism and ophthalmopathy. What was amplified from RNA transcripts were TCR beta CDR3 regions. The HTBI primer set drove a first-round RT-PCR of the TCR CDR3. TCRdb called the multiplex PCR reads again in MiXCR, with one record for every CDR3 protein. This sample has about 700,000 distinct CDR3 sequences, with about 15% found just once. Sequences were obtained from blood. All receptors come from a woman aged 18-29 years with Graves' hyperthyroidism.

The chain employs TRBV14 and TRBJ2-1; no definite D call. With 1 base removed from V and 8 bases from J, the gap between germline ends came to 18 bases. The CDR3 consists of 16 residues. Germline V lookup: CDR1 SGHDN, CDR2 FVKESK. CDR3 sequence (DNA): TGTGCCAGCAGCCAAGCGGTTCTTTCAGTTCTCCATGAGCAGTTCTTC. Residues: CASSQAVLSVLHEQFF.

This clonotype was recorded many times. The V and J genes are TRBV20-1 and TRBJ2-7; possible D gene TRBD2, 6 bases. Germline loops: CDR1 DFQATT, CDR2 SNEGSKA (reference sequence). The CDR3 has 13 residues. Trimming left V 3 bases short and J 3 bases short, with 12 bases between. As DNA, the CDR3 is TGCAGTGCTAGGCGGAGGGCGAACTACGAGCAGTACTTC. It encodes CSARRRANYEQYF.

The chain combines TRBV14 with TRBJ2-2; 8 bases fit TRBD2. Germline CDR1 SGHDN, CDR2 FVKESK. V trimming: 2 bases; J trimming: 4 bases; junction bases outside the gene matches: 9. The CDR3 runs to 17 residues. The CDR3: CASSQKSGRSATGELFF. In DNA, the CDR3 is TGTGCCAGCAGCCAAAAGAGCGGGAGATCGGCCACCGGGGAGCTGTTTTTT.

This clonotype showed up many times. The rearrangement links TRBV24-1 to TRBJ2-3, with 9 bases matching TRBD1. Germline values: CDR1 KGHDR, CDR2 SFDVKD. With 4 bases clipped from V and 4 bases from J, the junction kept 11 bases outside the gene matches. The CDR3 extends over 17 amino acids. The chain's CDR3 is CATSEPGQGKRPDTQYF. For the CDR3, the DNA is TGTGCCACCAGTGAACCTGGACAGGGGAAGAGGCCAGATACGCAGTATTTT.

The chain has TRBV9 and TRBJ2-2, with 8 bases that match TRBD2. Germline CDR1 is SGDLS and CDR2 is YYNGEE. The V and J ends lost 2 bases and 6 bases, in that order; junction bases with no gene match: 18. The CDR3 length is 19 residues. The CDR3 DNA follows: TGTGCCAGCAGCGTCGGCGTGGGGGGGACTAGTAGGATCTCCGGGGAGCTGTTTTTT. It is translated as CASSVGVGGTSRISGELFF. Full variable domain (remainder filled in from reference TRBV9 and TRBJ2-2): DSGVTQTPKHLITATGQRVTLRCSPRSGDLSVYWYQQSLDQGLQFLIQYYNGEERAKGNILERFSAQQFPDLHSELNLSSLELGDSALYFCASSVGVGGTSRISGELFFGEGSRLTVL.

This clonotype was seen only a few times. The chain joins TRBV14 to TRBJ1-2; no definite D call. Germline V gives CDR1 SGHDN, CDR2 FVKESK. Trimming removed 1 base at V and 8 bases at J, with 11 bases between. There are 13 residues in the CDR3. Written as DNA, the CDR3 is TGTGCCAGCAGCCAAGGGAGTGGATTGGGCTACACCTTC. Translating gives CASSQGSGLGYTF. The variable domain in full, completed from reference TRBV14 and TRBJ1-2, reads EAGVTQFPSHSVIEKGQTVTLRCDPISGHDNLYWYRRVMGKEIKFLLHFVKESKQDESGMPNNRFLAERTGGTYSTLKVQPAELEDSGVYFCASSQGSGLGYTFGSGTRLTVV.

This clonotype occurred once. The chain is built from TRBV4-1 and TRBJ1-1, with D possibly being TRBD1 (6 bases). CDR1 is MGHRA, CDR2 YSYEKL, per germline. With 3 bases removed from V and 8 bases from J, the gap between germline ends came to 13 bases. The CDR3 has 13 residues. The CDR3 DNA is TGCGCCAGCAGCCAGATAACGGACAGAGAAGCTTTCTTT. It specifies CASSQITDREAFF.

The CDR3 sequence is CASSLWDEQFF. The CDR3 DNA reads as TGCGCCAGCAGCCTATGGGATGAGCAGTTCTTC. V is TRBV5-1 and J is TRBJ2-1; no clear D. Germline CDR1 is SGHRS and CDR2 is YFSETQ. The germline V and J ends were trimmed by 4 bases and 8 bases, with 7 bases remaining between them. This CDR3 has 11 amino acids. Drawing the rest from reference TRBV5-1 and TRBJ2-1, the complete variable domain is KAGVTQTPRYLIKTRGQQVTLSCSPISGHRSVSWYQQTPGQGLQFLFEYFSETQRNKGNFPGRFSGRQFSNSRSEMNVSTLELGDSALYLCASSLWDEQFFGPGTRLTVL.

This clonotype was picked up many times. The rearrangement uses TRBV11-3 and TRBJ2-1; 9 nucleotides match TRBD1. V lost 7 bases to trimming and J lost 8 bases; unmatched junction nucleotides: 9. This CDR3 spans 14 amino acids. Germline V CDR1 and CDR2: SGHNT, YENEEA. The chain's CDR3 is CASIPGQGNHEQFF. CDR3 bases: TGTGCCAGCATCCCGGGACAGGGTAACCATGAGCAGTTCTTC.

This clonotype has only a few counts. The chain uses TRBV6-5 and TRBJ2-1; D might be TRBD1 (6 bases). Germline lookup yields CDR1 MNHEY and CDR2 SVGAGI. There are 18 residues in the CDR3. V gave up 0 bases and J gave up 8 bases, with 23 bases separating them. This CDR3 reads CASSYSLQGELGFYEQFF. CDR3 sequence (DNA): TGTGCCAGCAGTTACTCCCTACAGGGTGAGCTAGGCTTTTATGAGCAGTTCTTC.

This clonotype was detected only a few times. The chain has TRBV6-1 and TRBJ2-2; tentatively, D is TRBD2 (6 bases). V was trimmed by 7 bases and J by 2 bases, leaving 23 bases between them. This CDR3 is built from 18 residues. Germline V gene data show CDR1 as MNHNS and CDR2 as SASEGT. The CDR3 DNA reads TGTGCCAGCACTACACAGTCCGGCGGGAAGACTAACACCGGGGAGCTGTTTTTT. This encodes CASTTQSGGKTNTGELFF.

This clonotype was detected many times. The chain employs TRBV6-2 or TRBV6-3 and TRBJ1-5; D is ambiguous. The CDR3 runs 15 residues. Germline CDR1 and CDR2: MNHEY and SVGEGT. The V gene lost 5 bases and the J gene lost 4 bases, with 15 bases spanning the gap. As DNA, the CDR3 is TGTGCCAGCAGTCACGGGGTGCGATTAAATCAGCCCCAGCATTTT. Residues: CASSHGVRLNQPQHF.

This clonotype was counted many times. This chain joins TRBV4-3 and TRBJ2-2; D may be TRBD2 (6 bases). There are 19 residues in the CDR3. Germline CDR1 and CDR2: LGHNA and YSLEER. Trimming left V 0 bases short and J 3 bases short, with 20 bases between. CDR3 protein: CASSQDRVLREYDTGELFF. The CDR3 DNA sequence: TGCGCCAGCAGCCAAGATCGGGTCCTCCGGGAGTACGACACCGGGGAGCTGTTTTTT.

This clonotype was found many times. V and J are TRBV20-1 and TRBJ2-3; D is undetermined. The CDR3 has 12 amino acids. The germline gives CDR1 DFQATT, CDR2 SNEGSKA (reference sequence). Trimming removed 1 base at V and 6 bases at J, with 8 bases between. CDR3 residues: CSARGRKDTQYF. In DNA, the CDR3 is TGCAGTGCTAGAGGACGGAAGGATACGCAGTATTTT.

This clonotype was seen many times. V and J are TRBV2 and TRBJ2-2, with 8 bases identical to TRBD2. The length of the CDR3 is 16 residues. Germline loops: CDR1 SNHLY, CDR2 FYNNEI. The trim removed 4 bases at V and 5 bases at J, leaving 9 bases unmatched. The CDR3 DNA reads as TGTGCCAGCAGTGTGCGGGAGGTGTACATGACCGGGGAGCTGTTTTTT. It translates to CASSVREVYMTGELFF.

There are many counts of this clonotype. The chain employs TRBV7-2 and TRBJ2-2; 10 bases fit TRBD1. The trim removed 4 bases at V and 4 bases at J, leaving 6 bases unmatched. CDR1 is SGHTA and CDR2 is FQGNSA in the germline V gene. The length of the CDR3 is 16 residues. The CDR3 region has the DNA TGTGCCAGCAGCTACTGGGACAGGGGAGGCACCGGGGAGCTGTTTTTT. It is translated as CASSYWDRGGTGELFF.

This clonotype was observed a handful of times. The chain links TRBV6-2 or TRBV6-3 to TRBJ1-1, with a possible D match to TRBD1 (5 bases). CDR3 length: 15 amino acids. Between the trimmed V and J ends, which lost 2 bases and 1 base, there was a span of 11 bases. Germline loops: CDR1 MNHEY, CDR2 SVGEGT. CDR3 coding DNA: TGTGCCAGCAGTTACCCGCCGGGGGGGAACACTGAAGCTTTCTTT. It encodes CASSYPPGGNTEAFF.

This clonotype was recorded a few times. The CDR3 loop reads CASSYVTKGEQYF. The CDR3 DNA reads as TGTGCCAGCAGTTACGTTACAAAGGGCGAGCAGTACTTC. The V call is TRBV6-6, the J call TRBJ2-7; D remains unclear. The CDR3 covers 13 residues. V was shortened by 2 bases and J by 6 bases, with 11 bases between the two germline ends. Looked up from germline, CDR1 is MNHNY and CDR2 is SVGAGI (reference sequence).

This clonotype was found many times. The chain employs TRBV7-9 and TRBJ2-1, with 7 bases identical to TRBD1. The length of the CDR3 is 18 residues. Germline V gene lookup returns CDR1 SEHNR and CDR2 FQNEAQ (reference sequence). With V trimmed by 0 bases and J by 2 bases, 10 bases remained unmatched. Here the CDR3 reads CASSLALSRDRTYNEQFF. CDR3 bases: TGTGCCAGCAGCTTAGCACTCAGCCGGGACAGAACCTACAATGAGCAGTTCTTC.

This clonotype was observed a handful of times. J is TRBJ1-1 and V is TRBV4-1; 8 nucleotides match TRBD1. The ends lost 4 bases at V and 1 base at J; junction bases unmatched: 5. In germline, CDR1 is MGHRA, CDR2 YSYEKL. The CDR3 spans 15 residues. The CDR3 loop reads CASSRTTGANTEAFF. As DNA, the CDR3 is TGCGCCAGCAGCCGAACGACAGGGGCGAACACTGAAGCTTTCTTT.

This clonotype was counted at least ten times. The V call is TRBV11-2, the J call TRBJ2-1, with 10 bases lining up with TRBD2. The CDR3 extends over 15 amino acids. CDR1 and CDR2 (germline): SGHAT, FQNNGV. Losses at the gene ends were 6 bases for V and 9 bases for J; bases not matched to a gene: 11. The CDR3 bases are TGTGCCAGCAGAACAAGCGGGAGGGTTGGAGGTGAGCAGTTCTTC. Its translation is CASRTSGRVGGEQFF.

In the case of this clonotype: A much bigger clone sits one base away, suggesting this may be a read error. The V call is TRBV18, the J call TRBJ2-7, with D possibly matching TRBD1 (6 bases). The V gene lost 0 bases and the J gene lost 3 bases, with 15 bases spanning the gap. This CDR3 is 16 amino acids long. Per germline, CDR1 KGHSH and CDR2 LQKENI. The CDR3 DNA is TGTGCCAGCTCACCACCTATCGACAGGTTGAACTACGAGCAGTACTTC. This encodes CASSPPIDRLNYEQYF.

The sample holds many counts of this clonotype. The chain is built from TRBV28 and TRBJ1-6, with TRBD1 matching 9 bases. The CDR3 has 15 residues. J lost 8 bases, V lost 3 bases, and 5 bases had no gene match. Per germline, CDR1 MDHEN and CDR2 SYDVKM. CDR3 sequence: CASSLWGQGDSPLHF. In DNA form, the CDR3 reads TGTGCCAGCAGTTTGTGGGGACAGGGAGATTCACCCCTCCACTTT.